These T cell receptor beta chains were read from a single sample in a study of metastatic and nonmetastatic thyroid tumors. TCRdb re-clonotyped the PCR reads via MiXCR. Among several thousand clones, 23% were seen once, and the ten largest hold roughly a quarter. Sequencing used tumor tissue. The receptors originated from a female donor with papillary thyroid cancer or a benign thyroid nodule (not recorded which). Some clones in this sample may be carry-over from other donors' samples. Each CDR3 is given with its conserved first and last residue. The D gene is left open where the match is weak. Clone sizes are given selectively: once, few, many, or a class where the clone is expanded.

D	J	V	length	size	CDR3	DNA
TRBD1	TRBJ1-2	TRBV2	16	.	CASRKDRGPGTDGYTF	TGTGCCAGCAGGAAGGACAGGGGGCCGGGGACCGATGGCTACACCTTC
.	TRBJ2-7	TRBV6-2/TRBV6-3	14	.	CASSYNPLPHEQYF	TGTGCCAGCAGTTACAACCCCCTCCCGCACGAGCAGTACTTC
.	TRBJ1-2	TRBV6-2/TRBV6-3	12	few	CASSSYNYGYTF	TGTGCCAGCAGTTCTTATAACTATGGCTACACCTTC
TRBD1	TRBJ2-2	TRBV7-2	14	.	CASRDRPNTGELFF	TGTGCCAGCCGGGACAGGCCTAACACCGGGGAGCTGTTTTTT
TRBD2	TRBJ2-5	TRBV20-1	15	many	CSGLAGDRLRETQYF	TGCAGTGGGCTAGCGGGGGACAGGTTGAGGGAGACCCAGTACTTC
TRBD2	TRBJ2-1	TRBV27	15	medium-sized	CASSYRSGSYNEQFF	TGTGCCAGCAGTTATCGTAGCGGGAGCTACAATGAGCAGTTCTTC
.	TRBJ2-7	TRBV2	12	.	CASSDLGVEQYF	TGTGCCAGCAGTGATTTGGGGGTCGAGCAGTACTTC
.	TRBJ1-3	TRBV11-2	15	.	CASSPGTYSGNTIYF	TGTGCCAGCAGCCCTGGGACGTACTCTGGAAACACCATATATTTT
TRBD1	TRBJ2-7	TRBV5-1	13	medium-sized	CASSPDRAYEQYF	TGCGCCAGCAGCCCGGACAGGGCCTACGAGCAGTACTTC
TRBD1	TRBJ1-1	TRBV5-1	14	medium-sized	CASSFAGGNTEAFF	TGCGCCAGCAGCTTTGCAGGGGGGAACACTGAAGCTTTCTTT
TRBD2	TRBJ2-1	TRBV11-2	18	.	CASSLELAGWGSYNEQFF	TGTGCCAGCAGCTTAGAACTAGCGGGGTGGGGGTCCTACAATGAGCAGTTCTTC
.	TRBJ1-5	TRBV7-2	13	many	CASSRQPNQPQHF	TGTGCCAGCAGCCGACAGCCCAATCAGCCCCAGCATTTT
TRBD1	TRBJ1-6	TRBV2	14	.	CASSEMDREAPLHF	TGTGCCAGCAGTGAGATGGACAGGGAGGCACCCCTCCACTTT
TRBD1	TRBJ2-7	TRBV20-1	13	many	CSPRDSNSYEQYF	TGCAGTCCTCGGGACAGCAACTCCTACGAGCAGTACTTC
.	TRBJ1-1	TRBV9	14	many	CASSVAGMNTEAFF	TGTGCCAGCAGCGTTGCAGGGATGAACACTGAAGCTTTCTTT